This is a list of T cell receptor beta chains from one sample in a study of naive and memory T cell subsets. TCRdb reprocessed the UMI-ligation and nested PCR reads via MiXCR and lists one record per CDR3 protein. The sample consists of 120,000 or so distinct CDR3 sequences, 36% of them appearing once. The specimen sequenced was central memory CD4+ T cells from blood. The source is a human donor in good health. The CDR3 runs from the conserved cysteine through the conserved F or W. Each record gives: J gene, CDR3 length, clone size, D gene, V gene, CDR3 DNA, CDR3 protein. D genes are given only for firm matches. Clone size, where shown, is once, few, many, or a class for clones that have expanded.

j_call: TRBJ1-2
cdr3_length: 13
clone_size: -
d_call: -
v_call: TRBV25-1
cdr3_nt: TGTGTCAGCTCCGTTGGGAGGAACTATGGCTACACCTTC
cdr3_aa: CVSSVGRNYGYTF

j_call: TRBJ2-1
cdr3_length: 17
clone_size: few
d_call: TRBD2
v_call: TRBV10-3
cdr3_nt: TGTGCCATCAGAGAGGGACTAGCGGGAGGGCCAAGGAATGAGCAGTTCTTC
cdr3_aa: CAIREGLAGGPRNEQFF

j_call: TRBJ2-5
cdr3_length: 19
clone_size: few
d_call: TRBD2
v_call: TRBV13
cdr3_nt: TGTGCCAGCAGCTTATCCCTGGGAAAACTAGCGGGAGTACAAGAGACCCAGTACTTC
cdr3_aa: CASSLSLGKLAGVQETQYF

j_call: TRBJ2-3
cdr3_length: 12
clone_size: many
d_call: -
v_call: TRBV7-2
cdr3_nt: TGTGCCAGCAGCGGCTTCACAGATACGCAGTATTTT
cdr3_aa: CASSGFTDTQYF

j_call: TRBJ1-6
cdr3_length: 15
clone_size: -
d_call: TRBD1
v_call: TRBV4-1
cdr3_nt: TGCGCCAGCAGCCTACGACAGGGAGATAATTCACCCCTCCACTTT
cdr3_aa: CASSLRQGDNSPLHF

j_call: TRBJ2-3
cdr3_length: 14
clone_size: -
d_call: TRBD2
v_call: TRBV20-1
cdr3_nt: TGCAGTGCTAGGGGGACTAGCGCCACAGATACGCAGTATTTT
cdr3_aa: CSARGTSATDTQYF

j_call: TRBJ1-1
cdr3_length: 14
clone_size: -
d_call: -
v_call: TRBV28
cdr3_nt: TGTGCCAACAGTCGCTTGGGACGGCACCGTGAAGCTTTCTTT
cdr3_aa: CANSRLGRHREAFF

j_call: TRBJ2-7
cdr3_length: 15
clone_size: few
d_call: -
v_call: TRBV7-9
cdr3_nt: TGTGCCAGCAGCTTCGGAGGGACGGACCCCCGTGAGCAGTACTTC
cdr3_aa: CASSFGGTDPREQYF

j_call: TRBJ2-3
cdr3_length: 17
clone_size: few
d_call: -
v_call: TRBV6-4
cdr3_nt: TGTGCCAGCAGTGACTTGGACAGCGATCTTAGCACAGATACGCAGTATTTT
cdr3_aa: CASSDLDSDLSTDTQYF

j_call: TRBJ2-1
cdr3_length: 14
clone_size: -
d_call: -
v_call: TRBV6-5
cdr3_nt: TGTGCCAGCAGTTACTCAGGGACTTCCAATGAGCAGTTCTTC
cdr3_aa: CASSYSGTSNEQFF

j_call: TRBJ2-7
cdr3_length: 15
clone_size: -
d_call: -
v_call: TRBV5-6
cdr3_nt: TGTGCCAGCAGCTCGACCTCGGCTAGTCGGGGCGAGCAGTACTTC
cdr3_aa: CASSSTSASRGEQYF

j_call: TRBJ2-1
cdr3_length: 14
clone_size: -
d_call: TRBD1
v_call: TRBV5-5
cdr3_nt: TGTGCCAGCAGCTTGGCGGGACAGAACAATGAGCAGTTCTTC
cdr3_aa: CASSLAGQNNEQFF

j_call: TRBJ2-7
cdr3_length: 19
clone_size: few
d_call: -
v_call: TRBV18
cdr3_nt: TGTGCCAGCTCACCACCCCCAGGGCAGTTTTGGACTCGCTCCTACGAGCAGTACTTC
cdr3_aa: CASSPPPGQFWTRSYEQYF

j_call: TRBJ2-4
cdr3_length: 14
clone_size: once
d_call: TRBD2
v_call: TRBV7-9
cdr3_nt: TGTGCCAGCAGCAGGGGACTAGCGGGAGAGATTCAGTACTTC
cdr3_aa: CASSRGLAGEIQYF

j_call: TRBJ1-4
cdr3_length: 15
clone_size: -
d_call: TRBD1
v_call: TRBV6-6
cdr3_nt: TGTGCCAGCAGAACCCCGACAGGGGAGAATGAAAAACTGTTTTTT
cdr3_aa: CASRTPTGENEKLFF

j_call: TRBJ1-1
cdr3_length: 14
clone_size: -
d_call: -
v_call: TRBV5-1
cdr3_nt: TGCGCCAGCAATCGTGATCTAGTGAGCACTGAAGCTTTCTTT
cdr3_aa: CASNRDLVSTEAFF

j_call: TRBJ2-1
cdr3_length: 14
clone_size: -
d_call: -
v_call: TRBV29-1
cdr3_nt: TGCAGCGTTGAGCTAACAGGATCGTACAATGAGCAGTTCTTC
cdr3_aa: CSVELTGSYNEQFF

j_call: TRBJ2-1
cdr3_length: 15
clone_size: few
d_call: -
v_call: TRBV5-1
cdr3_nt: TGCGCCAGCAGCTTGGGGACCGGAGGGTCCAATGAGCAGTTCTTC
cdr3_aa: CASSLGTGGSNEQFF

j_call: TRBJ2-3
cdr3_length: 12
clone_size: -
d_call: -
v_call: TRBV6-2/TRBV6-3
cdr3_nt: TGTGCCAGCACCCCCGGGGCCGATACGCAGTATTTT
cdr3_aa: CASTPGADTQYF

j_call: TRBJ1-1
cdr3_length: 13
clone_size: -
d_call: TRBD1
v_call: TRBV20-1
cdr3_nt: TGCAGTGCCAGAAGGACAGGGTCCACTGAAGCTTTCTTT
cdr3_aa: CSARRTGSTEAFF

j_call: TRBJ2-1
cdr3_length: 16
clone_size: -
d_call: TRBD2
v_call: TRBV28
cdr3_nt: TGTGCCAGCAGTATTCATCTAGCGGGAAGTGTTGATGAGCAGTTCTTC
cdr3_aa: CASSIHLAGSVDEQFF

j_call: TRBJ2-7
cdr3_length: 17
clone_size: -
d_call: -
v_call: TRBV7-6
cdr3_nt: TGTGCCAGCAGCTTAACCAACCACCCCCAGAGCTCCTACGAGCAGTACTTC
cdr3_aa: CASSLTNHPQSSYEQYF

j_call: TRBJ2-3
cdr3_length: 15
clone_size: medium-sized
d_call: TRBD2
v_call: TRBV29-1
cdr3_nt: TGCAGCGCCGCCCGTGGAAGCGGGAGTACAGATACGCAGTATTTT
cdr3_aa: CSAARGSGSTDTQYF

j_call: TRBJ2-3
cdr3_length: 17
clone_size: -
d_call: TRBD2
v_call: TRBV6-2/TRBV6-3
cdr3_nt: TGTGCCAGCAGTTACCGCCCAATAGCGGGGGGGCCAGATACGCAGTATTTT
cdr3_aa: CASSYRPIAGGPDTQYF

j_call: TRBJ1-2
cdr3_length: 14
clone_size: -
d_call: -
v_call: TRBV12-3/TRBV12-4
cdr3_nt: TGTGCCAGCAGGGGGGGGAAGGGCAACTATGGCTACACCTTC
cdr3_aa: CASRGGKGNYGYTF

j_call: TRBJ1-5
cdr3_length: 12
clone_size: few
d_call: -
v_call: TRBV30
cdr3_nt: TGTGCCTGGGCTTCTAACAATCAGCCCCAGCATTTT
cdr3_aa: CAWASNNQPQHF

j_call: TRBJ2-5
cdr3_length: 16
clone_size: few
d_call: TRBD2
v_call: TRBV12-3/TRBV12-4
cdr3_nt: TGTGCCAGCAGTTTAGTAGGTAGCGGGAGGCAGGGGACCCAGTACTTC
cdr3_aa: CASSLVGSGRQGTQYF

j_call: TRBJ1-2
cdr3_length: 12
clone_size: -
d_call: -
v_call: TRBV2
cdr3_nt: TGTGCCAGCAATCCGGGCGCGGGGGGCTACACCTTC
cdr3_aa: CASNPGAGGYTF

j_call: TRBJ1-5
cdr3_length: 16
clone_size: -
d_call: TRBD1
v_call: TRBV12-3/TRBV12-4
cdr3_nt: TGTGCCAGCAGCAAGAGGGGGACAGGGGTTCCTCAGCCCCAGCATTTT
cdr3_aa: CASSKRGTGVPQPQHF

j_call: TRBJ1-1
cdr3_length: 13
clone_size: few
d_call: -
v_call: TRBV10-3
cdr3_nt: TGTGCCATCAGGCGGGACACGAACACTGAAGCTTTCTTT
cdr3_aa: CAIRRDTNTEAFF

j_call: TRBJ1-4
cdr3_length: 14
clone_size: -
d_call: -
v_call: TRBV14
cdr3_nt: TGTGCCAGCAGCCACGCACAGCTTAATGAAAAACTGTTTTTT
cdr3_aa: CASSHAQLNEKLFF

j_call: TRBJ2-6
cdr3_length: 18
clone_size: many
d_call: TRBD2
v_call: TRBV27
cdr3_nt: TGTGCCAGCAGTCCTCCGGGACTAAGTGCTTCTGGGGCCAACGTCCTGACTTTC
cdr3_aa: CASSPPGLSASGANVLTF

j_call: TRBJ2-1
cdr3_length: 15
clone_size: -
d_call: -
v_call: TRBV7-9
cdr3_nt: TGTGCCAGCAGCTTAGGGGACTGGAGAGTCAATGAGCAGTTCTTC
cdr3_aa: CASSLGDWRVNEQFF

j_call: TRBJ2-2
cdr3_length: 14
clone_size: -
d_call: -
v_call: TRBV2
cdr3_nt: TGTGCCAGCCATTATCTCCAGTCGTCCGGGGAGCTGTTTTTT
cdr3_aa: CASHYLQSSGELFF

j_call: TRBJ1-4
cdr3_length: 13
clone_size: -
d_call: -
v_call: TRBV11-2
cdr3_nt: TGTGCCAGCAGCTTACTAGTTAATGAAAAACTGTTTTTT
cdr3_aa: CASSLLVNEKLFF

j_call: TRBJ2-5
cdr3_length: 15
clone_size: -
d_call: TRBD2
v_call: TRBV28
cdr3_nt: TGTGCCAGCAGTACGCGACTAGCCCCCCGTGAGACCCAGTACTTC
cdr3_aa: CASSTRLAPRETQYF

j_call: TRBJ1-5
cdr3_length: 14
clone_size: -
d_call: -
v_call: TRBV7-2
cdr3_nt: TGTGCCAGCAGCTCCGGGACACCGAATCAGCCCCAGCATTTT
cdr3_aa: CASSSGTPNQPQHF

j_call: TRBJ1-2
cdr3_length: 15
clone_size: -
d_call: -
v_call: TRBV28
cdr3_nt: TGTGCCAGCAGTCCCCACCGGGGCGGATCCTATGGCTACACCTTC
cdr3_aa: CASSPHRGGSYGYTF

j_call: TRBJ1-5
cdr3_length: 12
clone_size: -
d_call: -
v_call: TRBV29-1
cdr3_nt: TGCAGCGTCGGACAGAGCAATCAGCCCCAGCATTTT
cdr3_aa: CSVGQSNQPQHF